These T cell receptor beta chains were read from a single sample in a study of T cell responses to AZD1222 COVID-19 vaccine. Sequenced by immunoSEQ multiplex PCR; TCRdb stores in-frame clones only, minus some. The table includes 150,000 to 200,000 clones, 75% to 90% detected once. The source was peripheral blood, collected on day 0 of AZD1222 vaccination. The receptor source for this set is an adult in good health. Both conserved end residues are part of each CDR3. The D gene is left open where the match is weak. A row's size may be missing; if present it is once, few, many or a size class.

size,V,J,D,DNA,CDR3
once,TRBV7-2,TRBJ2-3,TRBD2,TGTGCCAGCAGCTTATCTCTAGCGGGGGGGGGCACAGATACGCAGTATTTT,CASSLSLAGGGTDTQYF
-,TRBV11-2,TRBJ2-7,-,TGTGCCAGCAGCTTTACAGGGACCGAGCAGTACTTC,CASSFTGTEQYF
few,TRBV19,TRBJ1-1,-,TGTGCCAGTAAGGAGGGAGGGAACACTGAAGCTTTCTTT,CASKEGGNTEAFF
-,TRBV29-1,TRBJ2-2,-,TGCAGCGGCCTGTCGAACGGGGAGCTGTTTTTT,CSGLSNGELFF
-,TRBV27,TRBJ2-7,TRBD1,TGTGCCAGCAGTTCTCTCGGGACAGGGTCCTACGAGCAGTACTTC,CASSSLGTGSYEQYF
once,TRBV7-9,TRBJ2-1,TRBD1,TGTGCCAGCAGCTCCAGAGGGACAGCGAAGAGCTCCTACAATGAGCAGTTCTTC,CASSSRGTAKSSYNEQFF
-,TRBV4-2,TRBJ1-4,-,TGTGCCAGCAGCCGGGAGGCCCGTCGGGGACTGTTTTTT,CASSREARRGLFF
-,TRBV29-1,TRBJ1-2,-,TGCAGCGTTGAATGGGCAGGGGAGACCCTCCACTATGGCTACACCTTC,CSVEWAGETLHYGYTF
-,TRBV11-2,TRBJ2-1,TRBD1,TGTGCCAGCAGCTTTCAACAGGGGGCTATAAGCTACAATGAGCAGTTCTTC,CASSFQQGAISYNEQFF
-,TRBV18,TRBJ1-2,-,TGTGCCAGCTCACTGGAAGTTTTCTATGGCTACACCTTC,CASSLEVFYGYTF
-,TRBV19,TRBJ1-2,TRBD1,TGTGCCAGCGCCAACTCGGCCAGGGGGTATGGCTACACCTTC,CASANSARGYGYTF
-,TRBV3-1/TRBV3-2,TRBJ2-3,-,TGTGCCAGCAGCCAACAAATGGGGCTAGCAGGCACAGATACGCAGTATTTT,CASSQQMGLAGTDTQYF
-,TRBV15,TRBJ2-1,TRBD2,TGTGCCACCAGCAGCCTAGCGGGCGACCCAAACAATGAGCAGTTCTTC,CATSSLAGDPNNEQFF
-,TRBV19,TRBJ1-6,-,TGTGCCAGTAGTGATAATTCACCCCTCCACTTT,CASSDNSPLHF
-,TRBV6-2/TRBV6-3,TRBJ2-1,-,TGTGCCAGCAGTCCCGGGACCCTCTCCTACAATGAGCAGTTCTTC,CASSPGTLSYNEQFF
-,TRBV3-1/TRBV3-2,TRBJ1-2,-,TGTGCCAGCAGCTTTCATGGGGGGGCGGCTAACTATGGCTACACCTTC,CASSFHGGAANYGYTF
once,TRBV6-2/TRBV6-3,TRBJ2-3,TRBD2,TGTGCCAGCAGTTTTCCACTAGCGGGAGTTACAGATACGCAGTATTTT,CASSFPLAGVTDTQYF
once,TRBV28,TRBJ2-2,-,TGTGCCAGCAGTCCGTCGGGGCGACCGAACACCGGGGAGCTGTTTTTT,CASSPSGRPNTGELFF